The T cell receptor beta chain under discussion was sequenced for a study of post-analysis software for immune sequencing data. The study, taken as a whole, reports: Compared with controls, patients had more of about five TRBV segments, including TRBV5-6, TRBV5-1 and TRBV20-1. Controls significantly exceeded multiple sclerosis patients in normalized Chao1 diversity.

Details on this clonotype: Its target is not known.

Sequencing libraries made from TCR beta cDNA carried unique molecular identifiers. From the PCR reads, TCRdb called clonotypes with MiXCR, one entry per CDR3 protein. The sample comprises roughly 620,000 distinct CDR3 sequences, around 44% of which are singletons, and around 1.7% rests with the top ten. The CDR3 is 19 residues long. Germline CDR1 reads DFQATT; CDR2 reads SNEGSKA (reference sequence). The ends were cut back, 6 bases at V and 3 bases at J, with 32 bases in the middle. The sequenced material came from blood. This clonotype was obtained from a girl aged 5-17 years with multiple sclerosis. The J gene is TRBJ1-1, the V gene TRBV20-1; tentatively, D is TRBD1 (5 bases). CDR3: CSAMQGGYADQRQHTEAFF. CDR3 nucleotides: TGCAGTGCGATGCAGGGCGGATACGCCGACCAGAGGCAGCACACTGAAGCTTTCTTT.